This record looks at one TCR beta chain sequence and its context. This clone appeared a single time. The antigen this receptor binds is unknown. No clone much larger than this one lies a single base away; base qualities are absent. Libraries were constructed by the immunoSEQ multiplex PCR assay. For the multiplex PCR, a mixture combining 60 forward primers for TCR Vbeta segments and 13 reverse primers for TCR Jbeta segments was used. The CDR3 region of rearranged TCR beta genes was amplified from genomic DNA by a multiplex PCR assay. The amplified TCR beta libraries were sequenced on the Illumina HiSeq System as 87-base-pair reads. From the authors' description of their analysis: Across the 670 or so repertoires, a later analysis counted 60 million to 90 million unique TCR beta chains, around 10 million of which were shared by at least two donors. Raw reads were error-corrected and collapsed into unique sequences with a nearest-neighbor algorithm that merged closely related sequences to remove PCR and sequencing errors. Alignment of CDR3 sequences to IMGT reference sequences was used to assign V, D and J gene segments. For a sequence to be retained, a match of at least six nucleotides to both a V gene segment and a J gene segment was required. A rearrangement counted as productive if the CDR3 had no stop codons and remained in frame with V and J, and every other rearrangement counted as non-productive. CDR3 was defined by IMGT convention, running from the second conserved V-encoded cysteine to the conserved J-encoded phenylalanine. Sequences without an unambiguous match to a single V gene segment were excluded from the earlier analysis of a few hundred of the donors. An earlier analysis of roughly 590 of the donors called V segments functional above 56.7% productive rearrangements and segregating when the between-donor standard deviation exceeded 5%. A statistical classification framework was built to diagnose cytomegalovirus status from the catalog of TCR beta chain sequences. V and J gene assignment, in a later analysis, came from comparing TCR nucleotide sequences with IMGT/GENE-DB human TR gene sequences. Using the TCRdist pipeline, a later analysis assigned CDR3 sequences along with most-parsimonious VDJ recombination scenarios. In a later analysis, every TCR beta chain was defined by the combination of its CDR3 amino acid sequence and its V-gene family, and reads without a unique V-gene family were dropped. A later analysis removed several hundred highly shared, low-generation-probability nucleotide sequences to deal with suspected cross-contamination and a sequencing artifact. In a later analysis, a clonal expansion index was calculated for each public chain from normalized within-repertoire ranks of inferred template counts. A later analysis computed generation probabilities with a VDJ recombination model fitted to out-of-frame rearrangements, and checked the results against IGoR. In a later analysis, hypergeometric tests were used to score TCR-TCR, TCR-HLA and TCR-CMV co-occurrence, with a repertoire-size bias correction applied to TCR pairs. False discovery rates were estimated in a later analysis by permuting HLA or CMV assignments 20 times. In a later analysis, co-occurring TCRs were grouped with DBSCAN, and TCRdist sequence similarity was added when clustering was performed within HLA-allele-positive subsets. Repertoires with fewer than 30,000 or more than 120,000 public chains, plus five repertoires with anomalous nucleotide sharing, were excluded from co-occurrence clustering. TCRdb obtained this table from immuneACCESS and retained in-frame rearrangements with V and J assigned. These tables miss some clones; where compared with another copy, unresolved V genes account for less than half of the shortfall, and the remainder is unexplained. The DNA gave D and trimming, while V, J and clone size come from that table. Within this sample are about 170,000 clones, with less than 90% of them counted one time only. The ten largest clonotypes hold 0.35% to 0.45% of the sample.

The CDR3 contains 14 residues, cysteine and phenylalanine counted. Just CDR3 DNA is preserved here, 42 bases in frame from base 1. From V the trimming removes 5 bases and from J it removes 3 bases, while the gene matches leave 6 bases of the junction unaccounted for. From a lookup of the germline V gene (reference sequence), CDR1 and CDR2 are LNHDA and SQIVND. The cohort comprised 710 or so healthy bone marrow donors. At the time of sampling, all cohort members were nominally healthy, though unrecorded immune exposures were likely present. The donor was CMV seronegative and belonged to the group of roughly 330 seronegative cohort members. A peripheral blood sample was provided by each donor, and peripheral blood mononuclear cells were used for TCR beta sequencing. Genomic DNA was extracted from the blood cell samples with the Qiagen DNeasy Blood Extraction Kit. This record comes from a study of cytomegalovirus exposure and HLA in healthy donors (dated by TCRdb to about 2017). Concerning the study at large: An earlier analysis of fewer than 750 of the donors reported about 260 Gb of sequence data and 95 million to 140 million unique TCR beta sequences obtained from some 200 million T cells. Along with the approximately 700-subject first cohort, a separate validation cohort of 120 different subjects was used. In the later analysis, no new phenotypic data were used to find candidate immune exposures; instead, reliance was placed on TCR beta sequences and their occurrence across donors. A later genetic analysis took genome-wide SNP genotypes for about 55% of the 666 donors and used that subset as a discovery cohort. All discovery cohort repertoires had been generated using a single sequencing platform. Alongside the repertoire data, information on donor age, sex, ethnicity and CMV serostatus was compiled. The study used immunosequencing to profile the T cell repertoires of 666 subjects and linked those repertoires to cytomegalovirus serostatus. The genetic ancestry cluster associated with self-reported Caucasian donors included approximately 85% of the roughly 410 genotyped donors. To decide whether each TCR beta V gene segment behaved as functional or pseudogenic, an earlier analysis of fewer than 750 of the donors relied on high-throughput TCR beta sequencing. The study combined high-throughput TCR immunosequencing, statistical association of individual TCRs with disease status, and machine learning to predict cytomegalovirus infection status. The study was designed to test whether signatures of past pathogen exposure could be identified by cataloging public T cell receptors. An early release that covered about 600 HLA-typed donors contained about 290 gigabases of sequencing data and about 93 million unique TCR sequences. Roughly 5 DR-DQ haplotypes were treated as single units for association and clustering because of strong linkage in the cohort. Typing coverage varied by locus: roughly 620-640 donors for A, B, C, DRB1 and DQB1; 522 for DQA1; about 590 for DPA1; 450 to 480 for DPB1. HLA typing included class I and class II loci at four-digit resolution. A later analysis re-analyzed previously published TCR beta repertoires from 666 donors and added high-resolution HLA genotyping to study TCR occurrence patterns. Among some 410 genotyped donors of the cohort, an average of roughly 230,000 unique TCR beta nucleotide sequences was sequenced per donor, of which 15% to 20% were non-productive. What the authors observed across the whole study: CMV serostatus was the only immune exposure information available for the cohort. The study gave a list of under 200 TCR beta chains associated with cytomegalovirus. A further reported finding was that TCR beta sequences accurately predicted the HLA-A and HLA-B alleles for most subjects in the first cohort. A later analysis found that TCR association rates varied across HLA loci, with DRB1 alleles showing the most associated TCRs and HLA-C alleles the fewest. According to a later analysis, parvovirus B19, influenza, CMV and Epstein-Barr virus appeared linked to several top co-occurrence clusters. In vitro tests confirmed that three of the cytomegalovirus-associated TCR beta chains recognize cytomegalovirus antigens. In a later genetic analysis, a missense DCLRE1C variant was associated with V-gene and J-gene trimming of TCR beta chains, and the association was replicated in an independent cohort. In a later analysis, HLA-associated TCR beta chains were found to be more clonally expanded and to have lower generation probabilities than equally common non-associated chains. Only TCR beta chains were sequenced in this cohort, and the absence of alpha or paired-chain data limited detectable features. When HLA alleles, especially DR and DQ, strongly co-occurred, TCR associations were difficult to assign to individual alleles. While some public TCRs were present in many individuals, most TCR sequences turned up only very rarely across donors. Fewer than 20 rarely observed V segments, including chromosome 9 orphons, were excluded from the earlier analysis of approximately 600 of the donors because counts were too low. The presence/absence analyses assumed that sequencing depth was roughly uniform across donors, and that assumption may not be true. Correlated functional status among segregating V segments might reflect linkage disequilibrium, but an unknown experimental factor could not be ruled out. Because the 87-base-pair reads could not distinguish some IMGT-functional V segments, including TRBV6-2 and TRBV6-3, those segments were excluded. Broadly in line with IMGT annotations, most TCR beta V segments showed up in productive rearrangements about 90% or about 30% of the time in an earlier analysis of around 550 of the donors. According to a later genetic analysis, donors in an Asian-associated ancestry cluster had fewer N-insertions in productive TCRs than the roughly 700-donor mean. At a false discovery rate of 0.05, a later analysis linked some 18,000 TCR beta sequences to specific HLA alleles. According to the authors, the approach could potentially be generalized to other disease states and immunological phenotypes. In a later analysis, most CMV-associated TCR beta chains were found to appear HLA-restricted, with HLA associations seemingly driven largely by CMV exposure. Because HLA typing was unavailable for some donors at each locus, only the typed subset was used in association tests. Cytomegalovirus status was reported to be diagnosed by the classifier with high specificity and sensitivity in both the original and validation cohorts. A cluster of highly shared sequence variants was judged likely to represent a technical artifact of the sequencing pipeline.

The sequencing sample was made of PBMCs. The TCR comes from a boy younger than 10 in good health and CMV-seronegative. The chain couples TRBV19 to TRBJ2-7; 8 bases in the middle match TRBD1. The CDR3 amino acid sequence is: CASSSHRGVYEQYF. The nucleotide sequence reads as follows: TGTGCCAGTAGTTCCCACAGGGGGGTCTACGAGCAGTACTTC.